This TCR beta chain was observed in a study of cytomegalovirus exposure and HLA in healthy donors. Sequencing used immunoSEQ multiplex PCR; TCRdb keeps in-frame clones, though not all of them. This repertoire shows around 150,000 clones, around 96% found once; its top ten account for roughly 1%. Worth noting for this clone: Its antigen is not identified.

Findings and limits, study-wide: The study found most TCR sequences rare, yet found some public TCRs in many donors. Reports showed the classifier diagnosing cytomegalovirus status with high specificity and sensitivity. Subsequent analysis of the approximately 110 validation repertoires found a tendency for first-cohort TCR clusters to co-occur. Cytomegalovirus association was listed for around 180 TCR beta chains.

The V gene end was trimmed by 2 bases and the J gene end by 7 bases; junction bases not matched to a gene: 6. Germline CDR1 is SGHTA and CDR2 is FQGNSA. CDR3 length: 15 residues. This sequence was found in a woman between 18 and 29 years old in good health and CMV-seronegative. J is TRBJ2-1 and V is TRBV7-2; 9 bases are a match to TRBD2. Sequenced input: PBMCs. This CDR3 is CASSLLGGGENEQFF. DNA of the CDR3: TGTGCCAGCAGCTTACTCGGCGGGGGGGAAAATGAGCAGTTCTTC. Complete variable domain (other parts from reference TRBV7-2 and TRBJ2-1): GAGVSQSPSNKVTEKGKDVELRCDPISGHTALYWYRQSLGQGLEFLIYFQGNSAPDKSGLPSDRFSAERTGGSVSTLTIQRTQQEDSAVYLCASSLLGGGENEQFFGPGTRLTVL.